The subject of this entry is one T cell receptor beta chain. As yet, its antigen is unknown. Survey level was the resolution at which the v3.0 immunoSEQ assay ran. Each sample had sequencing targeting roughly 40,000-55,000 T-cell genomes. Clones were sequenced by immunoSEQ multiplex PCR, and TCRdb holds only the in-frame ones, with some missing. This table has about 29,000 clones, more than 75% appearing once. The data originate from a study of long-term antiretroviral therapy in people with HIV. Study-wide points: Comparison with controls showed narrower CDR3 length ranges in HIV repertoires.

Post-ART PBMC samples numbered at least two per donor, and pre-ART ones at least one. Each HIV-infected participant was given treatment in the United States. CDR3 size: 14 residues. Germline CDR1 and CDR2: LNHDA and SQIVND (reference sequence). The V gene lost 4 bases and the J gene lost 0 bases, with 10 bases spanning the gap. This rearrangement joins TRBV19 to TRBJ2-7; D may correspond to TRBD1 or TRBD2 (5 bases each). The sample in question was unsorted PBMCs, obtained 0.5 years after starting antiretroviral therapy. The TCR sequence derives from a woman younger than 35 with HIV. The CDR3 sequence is CASSTRDGSYEQYF. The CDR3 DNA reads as TGTGCCAGTAGTACCCGGGACGGCTCCTACGAGCAGTACTTC.